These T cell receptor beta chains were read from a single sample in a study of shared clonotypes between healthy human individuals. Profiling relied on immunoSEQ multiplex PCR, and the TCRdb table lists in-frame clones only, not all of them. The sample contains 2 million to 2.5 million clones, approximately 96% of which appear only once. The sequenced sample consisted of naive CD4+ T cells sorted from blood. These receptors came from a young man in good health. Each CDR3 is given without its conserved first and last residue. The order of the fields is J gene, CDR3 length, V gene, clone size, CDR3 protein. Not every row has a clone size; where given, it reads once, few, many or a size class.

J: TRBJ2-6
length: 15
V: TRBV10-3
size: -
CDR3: AISEATPSSGANVLT

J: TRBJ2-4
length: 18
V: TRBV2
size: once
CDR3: ASSEGLAGDKPLAKNIQY

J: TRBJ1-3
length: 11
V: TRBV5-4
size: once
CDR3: ASSPSTGNTIY

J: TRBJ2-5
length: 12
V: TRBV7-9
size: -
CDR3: ASSPRAPGETQY

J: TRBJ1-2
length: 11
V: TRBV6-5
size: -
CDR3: ASSYLGESGYT

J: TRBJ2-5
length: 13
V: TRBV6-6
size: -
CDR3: ASSYSSGAQETQY

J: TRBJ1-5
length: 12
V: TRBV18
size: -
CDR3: ASSPGRVGQPQH

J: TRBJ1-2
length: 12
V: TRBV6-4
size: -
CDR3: ASRQGQDVGGYT

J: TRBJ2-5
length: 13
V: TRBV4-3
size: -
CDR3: ASSPRGRVGETQY

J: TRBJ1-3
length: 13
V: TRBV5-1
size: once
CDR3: ASSLAAGSGNTIY

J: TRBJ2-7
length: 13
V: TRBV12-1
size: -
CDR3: ASTLDGLRGREQY

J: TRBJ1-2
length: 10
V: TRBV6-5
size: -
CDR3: ASRSPSYGYT

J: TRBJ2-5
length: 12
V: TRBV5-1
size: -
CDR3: ASRGQGLVETQY

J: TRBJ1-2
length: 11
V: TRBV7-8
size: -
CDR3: ASSLGGNGGYT

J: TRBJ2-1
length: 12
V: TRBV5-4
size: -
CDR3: ASSLGGRDNEQF

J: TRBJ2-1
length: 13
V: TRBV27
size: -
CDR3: ASSLGGTDYNEQF

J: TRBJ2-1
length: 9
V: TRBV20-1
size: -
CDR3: SARRGYEQF

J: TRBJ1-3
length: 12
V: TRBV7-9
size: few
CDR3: ASSPRQDGNTIY

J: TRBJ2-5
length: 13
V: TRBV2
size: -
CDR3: ASSEDRGGGETQY

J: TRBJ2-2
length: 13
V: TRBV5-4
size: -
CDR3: ASSLDRGWTGELF

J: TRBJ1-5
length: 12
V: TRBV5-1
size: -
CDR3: ASSPEGSNQPQH

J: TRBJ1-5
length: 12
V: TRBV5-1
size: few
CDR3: ASSLGTGNQPQH

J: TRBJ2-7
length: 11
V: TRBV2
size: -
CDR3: ASIRDRTYEQY

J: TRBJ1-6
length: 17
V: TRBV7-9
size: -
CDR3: ASSSPGGGRSSYNSPLH

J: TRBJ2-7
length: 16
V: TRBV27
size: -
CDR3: ASSLYRPGTGSSYEQY

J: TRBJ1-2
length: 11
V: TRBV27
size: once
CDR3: ASSFPGGYGYT

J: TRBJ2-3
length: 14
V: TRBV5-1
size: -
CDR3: ASSLETGGRTDTQY